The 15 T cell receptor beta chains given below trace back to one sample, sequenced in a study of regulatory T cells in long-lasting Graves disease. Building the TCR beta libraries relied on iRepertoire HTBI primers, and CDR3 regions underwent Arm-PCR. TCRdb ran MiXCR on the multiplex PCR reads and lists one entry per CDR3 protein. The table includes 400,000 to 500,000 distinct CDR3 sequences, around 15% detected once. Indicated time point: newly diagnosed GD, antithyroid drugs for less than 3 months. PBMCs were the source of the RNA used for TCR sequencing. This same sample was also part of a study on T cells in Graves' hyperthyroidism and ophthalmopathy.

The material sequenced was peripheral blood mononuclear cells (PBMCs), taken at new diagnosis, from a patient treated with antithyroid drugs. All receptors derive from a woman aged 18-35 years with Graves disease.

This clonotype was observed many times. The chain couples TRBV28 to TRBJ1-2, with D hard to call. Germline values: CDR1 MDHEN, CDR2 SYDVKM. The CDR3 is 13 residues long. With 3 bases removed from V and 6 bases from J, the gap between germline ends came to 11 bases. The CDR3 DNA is TGTGCCAGCAGTTTCTCCCCCACCCATGGCTACACCTTC. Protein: CASSFSPTHGYTF.

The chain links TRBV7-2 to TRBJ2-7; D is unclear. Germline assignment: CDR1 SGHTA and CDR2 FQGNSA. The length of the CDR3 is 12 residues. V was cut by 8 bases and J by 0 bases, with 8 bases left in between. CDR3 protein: CASGPFSYEQYF. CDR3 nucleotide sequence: TGTGCCAGCGGACCGTTCTCCTACGAGCAGTACTTC.

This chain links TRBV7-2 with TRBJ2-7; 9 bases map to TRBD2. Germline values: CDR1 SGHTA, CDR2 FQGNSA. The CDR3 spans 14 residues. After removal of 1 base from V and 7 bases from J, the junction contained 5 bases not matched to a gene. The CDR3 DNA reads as TGTGCCAGCAGCTTAGACGGCGGGAGGGGAGAGCAGTACTTC. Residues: CASSLDGGRGEQYF.

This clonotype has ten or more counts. In nucleotides, the CDR3 is TGTGCCAGCAGGACTAGTTCGGATACGCAGTATTTT. Its translation is CASRTSSDTQYF. The chain employs TRBV6-1 and TRBJ2-3; a possible D gene is TRBD2 (6 bases). There are 12 residues in the CDR3. V lost 6 bases to trimming and J lost 6 bases, with 10 bases between them. In germline, CDR1 is MNHNS, CDR2 SASEGT.

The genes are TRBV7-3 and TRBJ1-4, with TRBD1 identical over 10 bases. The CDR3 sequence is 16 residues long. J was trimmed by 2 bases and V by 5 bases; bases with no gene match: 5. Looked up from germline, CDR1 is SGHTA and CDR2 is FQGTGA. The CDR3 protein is CASSRGQGDTNEKLFF. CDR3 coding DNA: TGTGCCAGCAGCCGAGGACAGGGGGATACTAATGAAAAACTGTTTTTT.

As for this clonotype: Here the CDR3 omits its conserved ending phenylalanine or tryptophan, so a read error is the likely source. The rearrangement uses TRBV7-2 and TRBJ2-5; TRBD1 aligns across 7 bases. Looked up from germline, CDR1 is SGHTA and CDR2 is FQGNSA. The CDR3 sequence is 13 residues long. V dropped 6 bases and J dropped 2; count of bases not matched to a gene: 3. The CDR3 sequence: CASSSDRQETQYL. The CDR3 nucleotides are TGTGCCAGCAGTTCGGACAGGCAAGAGACCCAGTACCTC.

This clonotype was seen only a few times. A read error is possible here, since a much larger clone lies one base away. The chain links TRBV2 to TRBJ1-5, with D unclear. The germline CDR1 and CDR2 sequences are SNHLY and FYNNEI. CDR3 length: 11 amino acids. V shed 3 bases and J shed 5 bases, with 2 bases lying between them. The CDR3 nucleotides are TGTGCCAGCAGTGACGATCAGCCCCAGCATTTT. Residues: CASSDDQPQHF.

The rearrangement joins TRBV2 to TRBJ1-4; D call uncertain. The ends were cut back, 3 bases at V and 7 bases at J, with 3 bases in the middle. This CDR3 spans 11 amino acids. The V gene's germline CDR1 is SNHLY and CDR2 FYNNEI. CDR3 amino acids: CASSDFEKLFF. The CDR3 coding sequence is TGTGCCAGCAGTGACTTTGAAAAACTGTTTTTT.

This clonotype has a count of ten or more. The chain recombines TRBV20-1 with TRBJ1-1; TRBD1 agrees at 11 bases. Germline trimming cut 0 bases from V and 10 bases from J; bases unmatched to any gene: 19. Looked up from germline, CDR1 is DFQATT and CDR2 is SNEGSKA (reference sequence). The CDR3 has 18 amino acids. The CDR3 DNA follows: TGCAGTGCTAGAGACCCTCGTGGGAACCGGGACAGGGGGTTGGGAGCTTTCTTT. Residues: CSARDPRGNRDRGLGAFF.

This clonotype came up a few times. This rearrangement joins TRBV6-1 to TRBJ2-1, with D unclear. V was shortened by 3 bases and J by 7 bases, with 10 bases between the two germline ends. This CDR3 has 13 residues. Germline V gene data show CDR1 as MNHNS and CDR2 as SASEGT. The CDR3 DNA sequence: TGTGCCAGCAGTGACTCAGGTGTTAATGAGCAGTTCTTC. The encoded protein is CASSDSGVNEQFF.

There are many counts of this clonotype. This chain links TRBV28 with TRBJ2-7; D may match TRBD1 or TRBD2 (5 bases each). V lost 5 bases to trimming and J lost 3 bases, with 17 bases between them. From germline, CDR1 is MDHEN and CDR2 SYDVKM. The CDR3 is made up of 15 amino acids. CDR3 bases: TGTGCCAGCAGTACGGGTGGGGGTGTGGTCTACGAGCAGTACTTC. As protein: CASSTGGGVVYEQYF.

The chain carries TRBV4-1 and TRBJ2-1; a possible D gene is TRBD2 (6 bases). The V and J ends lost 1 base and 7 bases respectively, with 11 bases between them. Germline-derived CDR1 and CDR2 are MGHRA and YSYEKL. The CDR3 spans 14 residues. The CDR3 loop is CASSQVTGVNEQFF. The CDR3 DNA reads TGCGCCAGCAGCCAAGTTACGGGAGTTAATGAGCAGTTCTTC.

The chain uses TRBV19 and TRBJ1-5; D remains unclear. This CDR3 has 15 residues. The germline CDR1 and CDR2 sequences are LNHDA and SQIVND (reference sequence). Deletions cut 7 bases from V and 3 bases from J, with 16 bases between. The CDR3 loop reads CASMTGDSYNQPQHF. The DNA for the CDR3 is TGTGCCAGTATGACGGGAGATTCTTACAATCAGCCCCAGCATTTT.

The CDR3 sequence: CASSFPIGGVYEQYF. The CDR3 coding sequence is TGTGCCAGCAGCTTCCCTATCGGAGGCGTGTACGAGCAGTACTTC. The V gene is TRBV7-9, the J gene TRBJ2-7; D possibly corresponds to TRBD2 (5 bases). V shed 3 bases and J shed 4 bases, with 16 bases lying between them. In germline, CDR1 is SEHNR, CDR2 FQNEAQ (reference sequence). CDR3 length equals 15 residues.

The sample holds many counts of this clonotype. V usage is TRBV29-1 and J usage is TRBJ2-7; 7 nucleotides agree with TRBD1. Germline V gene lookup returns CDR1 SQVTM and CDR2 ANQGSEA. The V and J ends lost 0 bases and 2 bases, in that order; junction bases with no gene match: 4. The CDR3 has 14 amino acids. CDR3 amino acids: CSVEDGTDPYEQYF. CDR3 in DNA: TGCAGCGTTGAAGACGGGACAGACCCCTACGAGCAGTACTTC.